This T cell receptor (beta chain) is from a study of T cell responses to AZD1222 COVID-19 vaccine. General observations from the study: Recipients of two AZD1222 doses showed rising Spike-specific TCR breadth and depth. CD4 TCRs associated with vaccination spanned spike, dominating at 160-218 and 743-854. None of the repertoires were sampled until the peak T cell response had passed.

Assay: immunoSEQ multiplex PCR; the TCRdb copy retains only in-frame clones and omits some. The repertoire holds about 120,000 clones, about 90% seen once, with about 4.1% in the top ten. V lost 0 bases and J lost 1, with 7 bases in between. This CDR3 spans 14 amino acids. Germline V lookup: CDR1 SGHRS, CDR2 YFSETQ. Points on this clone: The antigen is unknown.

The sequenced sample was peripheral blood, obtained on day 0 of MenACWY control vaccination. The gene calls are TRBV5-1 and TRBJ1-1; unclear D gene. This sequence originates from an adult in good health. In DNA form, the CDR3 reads TGCGCCAGCAGCTTGGAAGTACCGAACACTGAAGCTTTCTTT. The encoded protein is CASSLEVPNTEAFF.